The 2 T cell receptor beta chains presented below share a single source sample, sequenced in a study of blood T cell repertoires in COVID-19 (TCRdb year 2020). Library preparation was by the immunoSEQ multiplex PCR assay. The clones in this table, taken by TCRdb from immuneACCESS, are in-frame only. Not every clone is retained; where verified, under half of the shortfall comes from an unresolved V gene, and the cause of the rest is unknown. Recorded for this sample are 200,000 to 300,000 clones; approximately 86% of them occurred a single time. Of the sample, over 4% falls within the top ten clones. Material for sequencing was peripheral blood. The receptors were sampled from an older woman with COVID-19, enrolled during active disease.

V usage is TRBV6-2 or TRBV6-3 and J usage is TRBJ2-1, with D perhaps matching TRBD2 (6 bases). The V gene lost 2 bases and the J gene lost 2 bases, with 13 bases spanning the gap. CDR1 is MNHEY and CDR2 is SVGEGT in the germline V gene. The CDR3 runs 16 residues. The CDR3 spells CASSYRGSPAYNEQFF. The DNA of the CDR3 is TGTGCCAGCAGTTACCGGGGGTCACCCGCCTACAATGAGCAGTTCTTC.

This clone was recorded only once. CDR3 coding DNA: TGTGCCAGCAGTTCCCCGTCGGGGGAAGGAATCATGAACACTGAAGCTTTCTTT. Protein product: CASSSPSGEGIMNTEAFF. The chain employs TRBV6-2 or TRBV6-3 and TRBJ1-1, with D maybe TRBD1 (5 bases). V lost 4 bases, J lost 0 bases, and 21 bases lay in between. CDR1 and CDR2 (germline): MNHEY, SVGEGT. The CDR3 extends over 18 amino acids.